These T cell receptor beta chains were read from a single sample in a study of a mutant IDH1 vaccine in newly diagnosed glioma. Libraries were prepared by immunoSEQ multiplex PCR; TCRdb keeps only in-frame clonotypes and omits some of them. The repertoire includes tens of thousands of clones, under 90% of them detected once, and approximately 6.2% sits in the top ten. These receptors' antigens are unknown. Specimen: PBMCs, collected from a glioma patient whose treatment included an IDH1 peptide vaccine. Source of these receptors: a man aged 40-55 years with glioma. Each CDR3 is given with its conserved first and last residue. D genes are given only for firm matches. The size entry is marked missing in some rows and otherwise reads once, few, many or a size class.

V gene: TRBV5-8
D gene: TRBD2
J gene: TRBJ2-1
clone size: -
CDR3 protein: CASSLASGSYNEQFF
CDR3 DNA: TGTGCCAGCAGCTTGGCTAGCGGGAGCTACAATGAGCAGTTCTTC

V gene: TRBV4-2
D gene: -
J gene: TRBJ2-3
clone size: -
CDR3 protein: CASSQVPASSRTDTQYF
CDR3 DNA: TGTGCCAGCAGCCAAGTACCCGCCTCCTCTCGCACAGATACGCAGTATTTT

V gene: TRBV9
D gene: TRBD1
J gene: TRBJ2-7
clone size: few
CDR3 protein: CASSVGTGTYEQYF
CDR3 DNA: TGTGCCAGCAGCGTAGGGACAGGCACCTACGAGCAGTACTTC

V gene: TRBV18
D gene: TRBD1
J gene: TRBJ1-1
clone size: once
CDR3 protein: CASSPLEQGASNTEAFF
CDR3 DNA: TGTGCCAGCTCACCACTCGAACAGGGGGCATCAAACACTGAAGCTTTCTTT

V gene: TRBV7-2
D gene: -
J gene: TRBJ1-5
clone size: -
CDR3 protein: CASSLTRGNQPQHF
CDR3 DNA: TGTGCCAGCAGCTTAACCCGGGGCAATCAGCCCCAGCATTTT

V gene: TRBV7-9
D gene: -
J gene: TRBJ2-7
clone size: -
CDR3 protein: CASSFSGAGSYEQYF
CDR3 DNA: TGTGCCAGCAGCTTCTCGGGCGCTGGCTCCTACGAGCAGTACTTC

V gene: TRBV6-1
D gene: -
J gene: TRBJ1-2
clone size: -
CDR3 protein: CASREDVYGYTF
CDR3 DNA: TGTGCCAGCAGGGAGGATGTCTATGGCTACACCTTC

V gene: TRBV19
D gene: -
J gene: TRBJ1-2
clone size: -
CDR3 protein: CASSITGWNYGYTF
CDR3 DNA: TGTGCCAGTAGTATTACAGGGTGGAACTATGGCTACACCTTC

V gene: TRBV19
D gene: TRBD2
J gene: TRBJ2-3
clone size: -
CDR3 protein: CASSSPSRGGTTDTQYF
CDR3 DNA: TGTGCCAGTAGTTCGCCCTCTCGCGGGGGGACCACAGATACGCAGTATTTT

V gene: TRBV18
D gene: -
J gene: TRBJ1-1
clone size: -
CDR3 protein: CASSPQGMNTEAFF
CDR3 DNA: TGTGCCAGCTCACCCCAGGGGATGAACACTGAAGCTTTCTTT

V gene: TRBV15
D gene: -
J gene: TRBJ1-4
clone size: -
CDR3 protein: CATSRGTLNEKLFF
CDR3 DNA: TGTGCCACCAGCAGGGGTACCCTAAATGAAAAACTGTTTTTT

V gene: TRBV30
D gene: -
J gene: TRBJ2-5
clone size: once
CDR3 protein: CAWREPGEGETQYF
CDR3 DNA: TGTGCCTGGAGGGAGCCTGGAGAGGGAGAGACCCAGTACTTC

V gene: TRBV19
D gene: TRBD1
J gene: TRBJ2-1
clone size: few
CDR3 protein: CASSIGTGGYNEQFF
CDR3 DNA: TGTGCCAGTAGTATCGGGACAGGGGGATACAATGAGCAGTTCTTC

V gene: TRBV21-1
D gene: -
J gene: TRBJ2-3
clone size: -
CDR3 protein: CASSKVEGSTDTQYF
CDR3 DNA: TGTGCCAGCAGCAAAGTCGAAGGCAGCACAGATACGCAGTATTTT

V gene: TRBV15
D gene: -
J gene: TRBJ2-2
clone size: few
CDR3 protein: CATSRDTGELFF
CDR3 DNA: TGTGCCACCAGCAGAGACACCGGGGAGCTGTTTTTT

V gene: TRBV6-5
D gene: -
J gene: TRBJ1-6
clone size: few
CDR3 protein: CASRPSGTENSPLHF
CDR3 DNA: TGTGCCAGCCGACCCTCCGGGACGGAGAATTCACCCCTCCACTTT

V gene: TRBV19
D gene: -
J gene: TRBJ1-1
clone size: once
CDR3 protein: CASGYGTEAFF
CDR3 DNA: TGTGCCAGCGGGTATGGCACTGAAGCTTTCTTT

V gene: TRBV7-8
D gene: -
J gene: TRBJ1-2
clone size: once
CDR3 protein: CASSFADGAGYTF
CDR3 DNA: TGTGCCAGCAGCTTCGCCGACGGGGCTGGCTACACCTTC

V gene: TRBV25-1
D gene: -
J gene: TRBJ2-1
clone size: few
CDR3 protein: CASSGPLVNEQFF
CDR3 DNA: TGTGCCAGCAGCGGACCCCTTGTGAATGAGCAGTTCTTC

V gene: TRBV5-4
D gene: -
J gene: TRBJ1-1
clone size: -
CDR3 protein: CASSFGQTGNEAFF
CDR3 DNA: TGTGCCAGCAGCTTTGGCCAGACCGGTAATGAAGCTTTCTTT

V gene: TRBV4-1
D gene: -
J gene: TRBJ2-5
clone size: few
CDR3 protein: CASSAPGQETQYF
CDR3 DNA: TGCGCCAGCAGCGCGCCAGGGCAAGAGACCCAGTACTTC

V gene: TRBV7-9
D gene: -
J gene: TRBJ2-2
clone size: -
CDR3 protein: CASSLGDTGELFF
CDR3 DNA: TGTGCCAGCAGCTTGGGTGACACCGGGGAGCTGTTTTTT

V gene: TRBV7-2
D gene: -
J gene: TRBJ2-3
clone size: -
CDR3 protein: CASSLVGRSTDTQYF
CDR3 DNA: TGTGCCAGCAGCTTAGTCGGGCGGAGCACAGATACGCAGTATTTT

V gene: TRBV11-2
D gene: TRBD1
J gene: TRBJ1-6
clone size: -
CDR3 protein: CASSLVGAGTGNSPLHF
CDR3 DNA: TGTGCCAGCAGCTTAGTCGGTGCAGGGACAGGGAATTCACCCCTCCACTTT

V gene: TRBV27
D gene: TRBD1
J gene: TRBJ2-1
clone size: -
CDR3 protein: CASGDRGSYNEQFF
CDR3 DNA: TGTGCCAGCGGGGACAGGGGTTCCTACAATGAGCAGTTCTTC

V gene: TRBV30
D gene: -
J gene: TRBJ1-4
clone size: -
CDR3 protein: CAWSPTHGANEKLFF
CDR3 DNA: TGTGCCTGGAGTCCAACTCATGGGGCTAATGAAAAACTGTTTTTT

V gene: TRBV9
D gene: TRBD1
J gene: TRBJ1-2
clone size: medium-sized
CDR3 protein: CASRGTGDYGYTF
CDR3 DNA: TGTGCCAGCAGGGGCACAGGGGACTATGGCTACACCTTC

V gene: TRBV20-1
D gene: -
J gene: TRBJ2-7
clone size: -
CDR3 protein: CSLDVSYEQYF
CDR3 DNA: TGCAGTCTCGATGTCTCCTACGAGCAGTACTTC

V gene: TRBV9
D gene: TRBD2
J gene: TRBJ2-7
clone size: -
CDR3 protein: CASSALAGGHYEQYF
CDR3 DNA: TGTGCCAGCAGCGCCTTAGCGGGGGGGCACTACGAGCAGTACTTC

V gene: TRBV2
D gene: -
J gene: TRBJ2-7
clone size: once
CDR3 protein: CASRDYEQYF
CDR3 DNA: TGTGCCAGCAGGGACTACGAGCAGTACTTC

V gene: TRBV2
D gene: TRBD1
J gene: TRBJ2-7
clone size: -
CDR3 protein: CAGGRLDRSWEQYF
CDR3 DNA: TGTGCCGGGGGTAGGCTGGACAGGTCTTGGGAGCAGTACTTC

V gene: TRBV30
D gene: -
J gene: TRBJ2-2
clone size: -
CDR3 protein: CAWRLPGTGELFF
CDR3 DNA: TGTGCCTGGAGACTCCCGGGCACCGGGGAGCTGTTTTTT

V gene: TRBV4-2
D gene: TRBD2
J gene: TRBJ2-1
clone size: -
CDR3 protein: CASSQLERGTYNEQFF
CDR3 DNA: TGTGCCAGCAGCCAACTGGAGCGGGGGACCTACAATGAGCAGTTCTTC

V gene: TRBV6-5
D gene: -
J gene: TRBJ1-4
clone size: -
CDR3 protein: CASKFRAGDREKLFF
CDR3 DNA: TGTGCCAGCAAATTCCGGGCAGGGGACCGTGAAAAACTGTTTTTT

V gene: TRBV6-5
D gene: -
J gene: TRBJ1-3
clone size: -
CDR3 protein: CASSYQARGNTIYF
CDR3 DNA: TGTGCCAGCAGTTACCAGGCCAGAGGAAACACCATATATTTT

V gene: TRBV11-2
D gene: -
J gene: TRBJ1-1
clone size: -
CDR3 protein: CASSTQVNTEAFF
CDR3 DNA: TGTGCCAGCAGCACCCAGGTGAACACTGAAGCTTTCTTT

V gene: TRBV14
D gene: -
J gene: TRBJ2-7
clone size: -
CDR3 protein: CASSQLAQDSYEQYF
CDR3 DNA: TGTGCCAGCAGCCAACTAGCACAAGATTCCTACGAGCAGTACTTC

V gene: TRBV5-8
D gene: TRBD1
J gene: TRBJ2-5
clone size: -
CDR3 protein: CASSLGTGNTKTQYF
CDR3 DNA: TGTGCCAGCAGCTTAGGGACAGGGAATACGAAGACCCAGTACTTC

V gene: TRBV2
D gene: TRBD2
J gene: TRBJ2-1
clone size: -
CDR3 protein: CASSERKTSGVGNEQFF
CDR3 DNA: TGTGCCAGCAGTGAAAGGAAGACTAGCGGGGTGGGCAATGAGCAGTTCTTC

V gene: TRBV6-1
D gene: -
J gene: TRBJ1-2
clone size: -
CDR3 protein: CASSEITTRQDYGYTF
CDR3 DNA: TGTGCCAGCAGTGAAATTACTACTAGACAGGACTATGGCTACACCTTC

V gene: TRBV11-2
D gene: -
J gene: TRBJ2-1
clone size: few
CDR3 protein: CASSGGLYNEQFF
CDR3 DNA: TGTGCCAGCAGCGGGGGCCTTTACAATGAGCAGTTCTTC

V gene: TRBV2
D gene: TRBD1
J gene: TRBJ2-7
clone size: -
CDR3 protein: CASSEGTGISYEQYF
CDR3 DNA: TGTGCCAGCAGTGAAGGGACAGGAATATCCTACGAGCAGTACTTC

V gene: TRBV4-1
D gene: -
J gene: TRBJ1-2
clone size: -
CDR3 protein: CASSHDLEEGFYGYTF
CDR3 DNA: TGCGCCAGCAGCCACGACCTTGAGGAGGGCTTCTATGGCTACACCTTC

V gene: TRBV9
D gene: TRBD1
J gene: TRBJ1-5
clone size: few
CDR3 protein: CASSPGTAVWPQHF
CDR3 DNA: TGTGCCAGCAGCCCAGGGACAGCCGTTTGGCCCCAGCATTTT

V gene: TRBV6-5
D gene: -
J gene: TRBJ1-1
clone size: few
CDR3 protein: CASSPLEAFF
CDR3 DNA: TGTGCCAGCAGTCCCCTGGAAGCTTTCTTT

V gene: TRBV6-5
D gene: -
J gene: TRBJ2-5
clone size: -
CDR3 protein: CASSLRGAGNQETQYF
CDR3 DNA: TGTGCCAGCAGTTTACGGGGCGCGGGTAATCAAGAGACCCAGTACTTC

V gene: TRBV7-2
D gene: -
J gene: TRBJ2-7
clone size: -
CDR3 protein: CASSSLSGYEQYF
CDR3 DNA: TGTGCCAGCAGCTCCCTATCAGGGTACGAGCAGTACTTC

V gene: TRBV18
D gene: TRBD1
J gene: TRBJ1-5
clone size: -
CDR3 protein: CASSLGTDLNQPQHF
CDR3 DNA: TGTGCCAGCTCACTGGGGACAGATCTCAATCAGCCCCAGCATTTT

V gene: TRBV5-4
D gene: -
J gene: TRBJ1-4
clone size: medium-sized
CDR3 protein: CASSPTQGEKLFF
CDR3 DNA: TGTGCCAGCAGCCCTACACAGGGTGAAAAACTGTTTTTT

V gene: TRBV7-8
D gene: -
J gene: TRBJ2-7
clone size: few
CDR3 protein: CASSPNTYYEQYF
CDR3 DNA: TGTGCCAGCAGCCCAAACACGTACTACGAGCAGTACTTC